The clone carrying this TCR beta chain was recorded only once. The time point here: pre-treatment baseline. Sampling occurred pretreatment (T0) and at week 3 (W3), after cycle one of checkpoint blockade. Prior systemic cancer therapy, immunosuppressant use and other active malignancies excluded patients. This specimen belongs to a study of blood T cell dynamics during melanoma immunotherapy. Whole-study context: Metastatic melanoma patients received first-line pembrolizumab or nivolumab plus ipilimumab.

V shed 10 bases and J shed 5 bases, with 20 bases lying between them. CDR1 and CDR2 from the germline V gene are MNHEY and SVGAGI. This CDR3 spans 14 amino acids. The data were produced by immunoSEQ multiplex PCR, yet TCRdb's version contains in-frame clones alone and is incomplete. This table holds thousands of clones, roughly 97% found once. The clonotype originates from a human donor with melanoma. The chain employs TRBV6-5 and TRBJ2-5, with unresolved D. This material consisted of effector memory CD8+ T cells from blood, taken from a patient treated with checkpoint blockade. CDR3 amino acids: CATIGGRFWETQYF. As DNA, the CDR3 is TGTGCCACAATCGGCGGACGCTTTTGGGAGACCCAGTACTTC.